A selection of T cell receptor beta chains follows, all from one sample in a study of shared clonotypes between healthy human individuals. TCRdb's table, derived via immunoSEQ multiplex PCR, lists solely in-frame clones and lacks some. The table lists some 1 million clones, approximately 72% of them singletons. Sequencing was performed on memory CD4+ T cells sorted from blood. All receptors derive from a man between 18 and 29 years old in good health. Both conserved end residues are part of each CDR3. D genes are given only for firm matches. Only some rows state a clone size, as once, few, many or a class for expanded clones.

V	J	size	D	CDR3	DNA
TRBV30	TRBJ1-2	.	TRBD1	CAWSRTPDRESYTF	TGTGCCTGGTCCCGTACCCCCGACAGGGAGAGCTACACCTTC
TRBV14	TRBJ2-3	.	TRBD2	CASSQGTSGGAWDTQYF	TGTGCCAGCAGCCAAGGGACTAGCGGGGGGGCCTGGGATACGCAGTATTTT
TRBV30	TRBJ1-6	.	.	CAWSVLGSSSYNSPLHF	TGTGCCTGGAGTGTACTTGGCAGTAGCTCCTATAATTCACCCCTCCACTTT
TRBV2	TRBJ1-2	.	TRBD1	CASSSDRGAANYGYTF	TGTGCCAGCAGTTCAGACAGGGGGGCGGCTAACTATGGCTACACCTTC
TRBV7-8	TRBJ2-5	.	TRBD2	CASSFREGQETQYF	TGTGCCAGCAGCTTTCGGGAGGGCCAAGAGACCCAGTACTTC
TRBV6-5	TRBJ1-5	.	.	CASKQGFNQPQHF	TGTGCCAGCAAACAGGGATTCAATCAGCCCCAGCATTTT
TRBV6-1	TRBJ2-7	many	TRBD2	CASSDPPRPSGVNYEQYF	TGTGCCAGCAGTGACCCTCCCCGCCCCAGCGGGGTAAACTACGAGCAGTACTTC
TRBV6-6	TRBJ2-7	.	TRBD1	CASSRDRGYSYEQYF	TGTGCCAGCAGCCGAGACAGGGGATACTCCTACGAGCAGTACTTC
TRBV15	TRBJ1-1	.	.	CATSRDRGGSPEAFF	TGTGCCACCAGCAGAGATCGGGGCGGGAGTCCTGAAGCTTTCTTT
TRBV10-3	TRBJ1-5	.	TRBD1	CAIGQTGEGQPQHF	TGTGCCATCGGTCAAACAGGGGAGGGGCAGCCCCAGCATTTT